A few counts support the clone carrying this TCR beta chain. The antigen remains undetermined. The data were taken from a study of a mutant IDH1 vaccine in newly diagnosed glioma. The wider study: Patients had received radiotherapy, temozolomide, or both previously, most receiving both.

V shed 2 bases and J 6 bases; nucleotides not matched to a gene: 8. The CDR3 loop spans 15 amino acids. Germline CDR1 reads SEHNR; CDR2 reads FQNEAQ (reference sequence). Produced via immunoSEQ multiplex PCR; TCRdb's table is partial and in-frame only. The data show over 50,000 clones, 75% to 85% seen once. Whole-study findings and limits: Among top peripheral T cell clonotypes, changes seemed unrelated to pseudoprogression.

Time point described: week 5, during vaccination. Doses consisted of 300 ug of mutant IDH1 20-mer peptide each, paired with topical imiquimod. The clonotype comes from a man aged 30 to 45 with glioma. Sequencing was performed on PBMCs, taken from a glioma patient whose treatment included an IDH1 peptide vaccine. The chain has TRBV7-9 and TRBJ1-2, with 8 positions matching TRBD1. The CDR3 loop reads CASSLSDRVSDGYTF. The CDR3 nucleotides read TGTGCCAGCAGCTTATCGGACAGGGTGAGCGATGGCTACACCTTC.